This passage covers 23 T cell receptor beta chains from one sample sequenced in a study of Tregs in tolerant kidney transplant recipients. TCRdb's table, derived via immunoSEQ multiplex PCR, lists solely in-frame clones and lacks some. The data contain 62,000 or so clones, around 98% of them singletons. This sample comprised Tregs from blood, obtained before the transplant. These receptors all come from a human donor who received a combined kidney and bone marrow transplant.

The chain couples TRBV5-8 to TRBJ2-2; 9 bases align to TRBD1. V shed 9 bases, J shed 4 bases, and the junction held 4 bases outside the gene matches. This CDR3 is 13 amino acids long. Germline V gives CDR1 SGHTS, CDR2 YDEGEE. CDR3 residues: CATSTGGTGELFF. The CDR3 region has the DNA TGTGCCACCTCGACAGGGGGCACCGGGGAGCTGTTTTTT.

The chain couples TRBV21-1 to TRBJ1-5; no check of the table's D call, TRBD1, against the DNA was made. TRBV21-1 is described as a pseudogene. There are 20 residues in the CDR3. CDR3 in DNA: TGTGCCAGCAGCAAAGGGGACAGGGTTGAGTCCCCAAATAGCAATCAGCCCCAGCATTTT. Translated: CASSKGDRVESPNSNQPQHF.

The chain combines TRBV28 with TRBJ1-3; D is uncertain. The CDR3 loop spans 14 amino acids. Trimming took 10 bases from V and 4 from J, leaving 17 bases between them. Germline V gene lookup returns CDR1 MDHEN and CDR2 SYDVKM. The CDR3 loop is CAIRERGTGNTIYF. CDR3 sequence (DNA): TGTGCCATTAGGGAGAGAGGCACGGGAAACACCATATATTTT.

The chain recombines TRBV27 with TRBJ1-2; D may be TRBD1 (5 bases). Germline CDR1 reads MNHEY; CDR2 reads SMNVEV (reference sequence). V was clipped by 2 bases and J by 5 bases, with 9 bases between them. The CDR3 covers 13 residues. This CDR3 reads CASSLAGWYGYTF. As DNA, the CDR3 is TGTGCCAGCAGTTTAGCAGGGTGGTATGGCTACACCTTC.

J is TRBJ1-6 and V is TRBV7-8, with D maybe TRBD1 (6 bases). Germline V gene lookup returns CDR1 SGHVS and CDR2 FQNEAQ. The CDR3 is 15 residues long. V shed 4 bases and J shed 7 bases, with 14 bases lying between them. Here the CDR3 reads CASSSRGLENSPLHF. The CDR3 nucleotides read TGTGCCAGCAGCTCAAGGGGGTTGGAAAATTCACCCCTCCACTTT.

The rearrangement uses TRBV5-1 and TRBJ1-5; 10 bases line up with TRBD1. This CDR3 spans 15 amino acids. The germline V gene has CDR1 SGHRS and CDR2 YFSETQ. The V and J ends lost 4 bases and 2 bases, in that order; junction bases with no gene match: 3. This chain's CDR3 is CASSPGTGGNQPQHF. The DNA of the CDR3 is TGCGCCAGCAGCCCCGGGACAGGGGGCAATCAGCCCCAGCATTTT.

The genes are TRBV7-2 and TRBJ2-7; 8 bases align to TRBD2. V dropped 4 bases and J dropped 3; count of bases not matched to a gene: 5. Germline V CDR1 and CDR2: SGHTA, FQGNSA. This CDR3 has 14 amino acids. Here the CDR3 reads CASSSRGGSYEQYF. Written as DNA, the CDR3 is TGTGCCAGCAGCTCCCGGGGGGGCAGCTACGAGCAGTACTTC.

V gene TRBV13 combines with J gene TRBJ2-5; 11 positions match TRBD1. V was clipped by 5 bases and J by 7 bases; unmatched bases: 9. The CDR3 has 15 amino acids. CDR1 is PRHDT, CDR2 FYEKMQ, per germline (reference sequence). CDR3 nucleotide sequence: TGTGCCAGCAGCCTGTCCGGGACAGGGGGTAGGACCCAGTACTTC. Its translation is CASSLSGTGGRTQYF.

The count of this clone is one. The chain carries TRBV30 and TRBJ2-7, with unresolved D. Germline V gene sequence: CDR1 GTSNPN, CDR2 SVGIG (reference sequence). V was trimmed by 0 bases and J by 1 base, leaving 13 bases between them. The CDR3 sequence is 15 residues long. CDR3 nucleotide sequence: TGTGCCTGGAGTGTACGATCGGGTTCTTCCTACGAGCAGTACTTC. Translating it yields CAWSVRSGSSYEQYF.

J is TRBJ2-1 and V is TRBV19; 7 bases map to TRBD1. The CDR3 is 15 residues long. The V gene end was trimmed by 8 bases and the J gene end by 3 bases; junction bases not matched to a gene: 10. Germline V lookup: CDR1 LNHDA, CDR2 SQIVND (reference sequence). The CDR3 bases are TGTGCCAGTCGTCAACTACAGGGGATCTACAATGAGCAGTTCTTC. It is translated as CASRQLQGIYNEQFF.

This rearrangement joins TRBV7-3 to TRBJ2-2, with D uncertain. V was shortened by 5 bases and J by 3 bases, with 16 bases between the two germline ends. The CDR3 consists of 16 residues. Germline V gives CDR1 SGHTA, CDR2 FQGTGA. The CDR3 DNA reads TGTGCCAGCAGCGCATCTCCCTCGACTTACACCGGGGAGCTGTTTTTT. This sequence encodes CASSASPSTYTGELFF.

The CDR3 here is CASSLGAADTQYF. DNA for the CDR3: TGTGCCAGCAGCTTAGGGGCCGCAGATACGCAGTATTTT. The V gene is TRBV7-8, the J gene TRBJ2-3; D remains unclear. Germline V lookup: CDR1 SGHVS, CDR2 FQNEAQ. CDR3 length: 13 residues. Trimming removed 1 base from V and 4 bases from J, with 6 bases in between.

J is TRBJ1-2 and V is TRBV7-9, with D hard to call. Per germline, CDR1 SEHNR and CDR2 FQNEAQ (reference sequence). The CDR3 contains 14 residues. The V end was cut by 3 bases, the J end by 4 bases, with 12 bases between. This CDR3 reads CASSFSTDTYGYTF. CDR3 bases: TGTGCCAGCAGCTTTAGTACAGACACCTATGGCTACACCTTC. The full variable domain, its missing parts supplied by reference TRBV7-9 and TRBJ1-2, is DTGVSQNPRHKITKRGQNVTFRCDPISEHNRLYWYRQTLGQGPEFLTYFQNEAQLEKSRLLSDRFSAERPKGSFSTLEIQRTEQGDSAMYLCASSFSTDTYGYTFGSGTRLTVV.

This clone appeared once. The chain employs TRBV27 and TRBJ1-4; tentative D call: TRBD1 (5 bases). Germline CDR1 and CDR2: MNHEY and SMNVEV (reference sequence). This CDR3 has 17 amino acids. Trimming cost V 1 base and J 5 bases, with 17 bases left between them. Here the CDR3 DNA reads TGTGCCAGCAGTTTATGGGGGGGGTCAGGACTAAATGAAAAACTGTTTTTT. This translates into CASSLWGGSGLNEKLFF.

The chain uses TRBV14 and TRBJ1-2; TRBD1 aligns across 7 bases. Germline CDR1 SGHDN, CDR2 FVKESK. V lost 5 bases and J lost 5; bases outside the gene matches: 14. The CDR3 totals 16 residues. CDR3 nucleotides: TGTGCCAGCAGCTCCCGACAGGGACCCTTCCTTTATGGCTACACCTTC. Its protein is CASSSRQGPFLYGYTF. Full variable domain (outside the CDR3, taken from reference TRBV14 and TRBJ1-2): EAGVTQFPSHSVIEKGQTVTLRCDPISGHDNLYWYRRVMGKEIKFLLHFVKESKQDESGMPNNRFLAERTGGTYSTLKVQPAELEDSGVYFCASSSRQGPFLYGYTFGSGTRLTVV.

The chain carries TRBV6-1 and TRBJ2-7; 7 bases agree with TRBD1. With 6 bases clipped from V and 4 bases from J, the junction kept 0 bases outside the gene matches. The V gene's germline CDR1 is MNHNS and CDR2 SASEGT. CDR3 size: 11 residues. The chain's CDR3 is CASRGQYEQYF. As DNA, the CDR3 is TGTGCCAGCAGGGGACAGTACGAGCAGTACTTC.

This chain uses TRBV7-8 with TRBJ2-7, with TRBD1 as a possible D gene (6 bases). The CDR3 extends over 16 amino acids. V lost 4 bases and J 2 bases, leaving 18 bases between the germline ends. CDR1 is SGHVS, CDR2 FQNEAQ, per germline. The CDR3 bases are TGTGCCAGCAGCTCCTACGGACAGAGAGCTACCTACGAGCAGTACTTC. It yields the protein CASSSYGQRATYEQYF.

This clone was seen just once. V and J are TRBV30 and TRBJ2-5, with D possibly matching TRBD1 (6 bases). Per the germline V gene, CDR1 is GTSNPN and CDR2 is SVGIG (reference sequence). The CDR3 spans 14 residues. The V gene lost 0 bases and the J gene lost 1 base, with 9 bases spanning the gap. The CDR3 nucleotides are TGTGCCTGGAGTGTAGGGGGACCCCAAGAGACCCAGTACTTC. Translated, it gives CAWSVGGPQETQYF.

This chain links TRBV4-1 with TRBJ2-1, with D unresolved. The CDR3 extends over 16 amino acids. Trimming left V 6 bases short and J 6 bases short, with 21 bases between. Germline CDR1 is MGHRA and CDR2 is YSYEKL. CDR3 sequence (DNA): TGCGCCAGCAGACGGGTCCATAGCAGTTTGGGCAATGAGCAGTTCTTC. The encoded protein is CASRRVHSSLGNEQFF.

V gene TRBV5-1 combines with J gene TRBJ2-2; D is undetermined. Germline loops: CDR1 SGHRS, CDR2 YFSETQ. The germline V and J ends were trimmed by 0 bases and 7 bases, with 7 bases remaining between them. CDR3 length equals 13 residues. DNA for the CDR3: TGCGCCAGCAGCTTGGAGAGTCTCGGGGAGCTGTTTTTT. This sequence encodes CASSLESLGELFF.

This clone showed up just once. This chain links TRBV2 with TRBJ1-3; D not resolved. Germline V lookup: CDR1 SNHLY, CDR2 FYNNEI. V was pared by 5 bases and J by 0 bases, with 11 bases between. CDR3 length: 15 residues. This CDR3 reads CASSSTPSSGNTIYF. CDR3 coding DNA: TGTGCCAGCAGTTCAACTCCGAGCTCTGGAAACACCATATATTTT.

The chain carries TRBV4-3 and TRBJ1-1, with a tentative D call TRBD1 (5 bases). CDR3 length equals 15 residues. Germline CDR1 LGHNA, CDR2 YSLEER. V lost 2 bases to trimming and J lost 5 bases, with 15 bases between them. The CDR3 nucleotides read TGCGCCAGCAGCCAAACCGCCAGGGTCGATACTGAAGCTTTCTTT. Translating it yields CASSQTARVDTEAFF.

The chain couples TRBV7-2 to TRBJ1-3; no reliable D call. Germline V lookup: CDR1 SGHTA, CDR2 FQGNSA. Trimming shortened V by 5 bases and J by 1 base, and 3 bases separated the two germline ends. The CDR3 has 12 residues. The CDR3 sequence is CASSPSGNTIYF. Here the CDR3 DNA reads TGTGCCAGCAGCCCATCTGGAAACACCATATATTTT.